One and the same sample provided the 8 T cell receptor beta chains below, sequenced in a study of shared clonotypes between healthy human individuals (dated by TCRdb to the early 2020s). The method behind the library was the immunoSEQ multiplex PCR assay. In its TCRdb copy, this immuneACCESS table keeps in-frame sequences only and misses some clones. Where compared with another copy, unresolved V genes explain less than half of these, and the others have no known cause. Here the sample has more than 850,000 clones; around 78% occur a single time. The top ten clonotypes cover 0.5% to 0.6% of the sample. The specimen sequenced was memory CD4+ T cells from PBMCs. This specimen's cell subset or site label, interpreted: CD45RA-negative fraction. These receptors were collected from a man aged 18-30 years in good health. Some clones in this sample may be carry-over from other donors' samples.

This chain links TRBV25-1 with TRBJ2-1; D is perhaps TRBD1 or TRBD2 (5 bases each). Germline V gene lookup returns CDR1 MGHDK and CDR2 SYGVNS. The V gene lost 2 bases and the J gene lost 12 bases, with 11 bases spanning the gap. CDR3 length equals 12 residues. The CDR3 here is CASSEPGRVQFF. The DNA for the CDR3 is TGTGCCAGCAGTGAACCGGGGCGGGTGCAGTTCTTC.

This chain links TRBV18 with TRBJ2-3, with D tentatively TRBD1 or TRBD2 (5 bases each). V was clipped by 3 bases and J by 11 bases, with 12 bases between them. Germline CDR1 is KGHSH and CDR2 is LQKENI. CDR3 length: 12 residues. In DNA form, the CDR3 reads TGTGCCAGCTCACCTTCGAATGGGGGGCAGTATTTT. Protein sequence: CASSPSNGGQYF.

This chain links TRBV5-1 with TRBJ2-3; TRBD2 aligns across 7 bases. V trimming: 3 bases; J trimming: 1 base; junction bases outside the gene matches: 2. In germline, CDR1 is SGHRS, CDR2 YFSETQ. The CDR3 sequence is 14 residues long. CDR3 sequence: CASSYGLGTDTQYF. CDR3 in DNA: TGCGCCAGCAGCTATGGACTAGGCACAGATACGCAGTATTTT.

The chain couples TRBV28 to TRBJ2-7; the D gene could be TRBD1 or TRBD2 (5 bases each). The ends were cut back, 2 bases at V and 6 bases at J, with 17 bases in the middle. The CDR3 is made up of 15 amino acids. CDR1 is MDHEN, CDR2 SYDVKM, per germline. CDR3 bases: TGTGCCAGCAGTTTAAGGGGACGCAGTCTCTCCGAGCAGTACTTC. Residues: CASSLRGRSLSEQYF.

This clone has just one count. The chain is built from TRBV20-1 and TRBJ1-5; the match to TRBD1 covers 7 bases. The CDR3 runs 10 residues. The V segment lost 5 bases and the J segment 12 bases; nucleotides outside the gene matches: 4. Germline lookup yields CDR1 DFQATT and CDR2 SNEGSKA (reference sequence). CDR3 DNA: TGCAGTGCTCATCAGGGGGTCCAGCATTTT. This sequence encodes CSAHQGVQHF.

Concerning this clone itself: Germline and junction disagree at one end, which may indicate a read error. This chain uses TRBV7-6 with TRBJ2-1; a possible D gene is TRBD2 (7 bases). Germline CDR1 reads SGHVS; CDR2 reads FNYEAQ. The CDR3 is 13 residues long. For the CDR3, the DNA is TGCGCCAGCAGCCTTACCGGGGGGCAGGGCCTGTTCTTC. It translates to CASSLTGGQGLFF.

The sample holds a few counts of this clone. V gene TRBV19 combines with J gene TRBJ1-3; TRBD1 matches 7 bases. Unmatched junction bases numbered 5, after V lost 5 bases and J lost 4 bases. This CDR3 has 14 residues. Per the germline V gene, CDR1 is LNHDA and CDR2 is SQIVND (reference sequence). The CDR3 nucleotides read TGTGCCAGTAGTGACAGGGCCCGCGGAAACACCATATATTTT. Its translation is CASSDRARGNTIYF.

The V gene is TRBV28, the J gene TRBJ2-7; the D gene is possibly TRBD2 (6 bases). This CDR3 is 14 amino acids long. Germline V gene lookup returns CDR1 MDHEN and CDR2 SYDVKM. The V end was cut by 2 bases, the J end by 2 bases, with 10 bases between. The CDR3 DNA reads as TGTGCCAGCAGTTTAACGGGACTCACCTACGAGCAGTACTTC. Protein product: CASSLTGLTYEQYF.